This is a list of T cell receptor beta chains from one sample in a study of blood T cell repertoires in COVID-19. TCRdb keeps only in-frame clones here, not all; method: immunoSEQ multiplex PCR. Of 200,000 to 250,000 clones in the sample, around 85% are singletons; the top ten hold 3% to 3.5%. The sample consisted of PBMCs or T cells enriched from blood (not recorded which). The receptors here all came from a woman aged 50 to 60 in a cohort exposed to, infected with or recovered from COVID-19 (not recorded which). Each CDR3 is given with its conserved first and last residue. The D gene is left open where the match is weak. Expanded clones are given a class, and other clones once, few, many or no size at all.

CDR3nt,CDR3aa,j_gene,v_gene,abundance,d_gene
TGTACCAGCAGCGCGATTCAAACCACTGAAGCTTTCTTT,CTSSAIQTTEAFF,TRBJ1-1,TRBV3-1/TRBV3-2,NA,NA
TGTGCCACCTCAGTCCTGGGGGACTCCACTGAAGCTTTCTTT,CATSVLGDSTEAFF,TRBJ1-1,TRBV9,NA,NA
TGTGCCAGCAGTGCCGAGAACTCTGGAAACACCATATATTTT,CASSAENSGNTIYF,TRBJ1-3,TRBV2,NA,NA
TGTGCCAGTAGACCAAGGGGAGGCTATCAGCCCCAGCATTTT,CASRPRGGYQPQHF,TRBJ1-5,TRBV19,NA,NA
TGTGCCAGCAGCCGGACTAGCGGAAGCTACGAGCAGTACTTC,CASSRTSGSYEQYF,TRBJ2-7,TRBV7-2,NA,TRBD2
TGTGCCAGCACCCTGAGCGGGCAGCTTGGCTACGAGCAGTACTTC,CASTLSGQLGYEQYF,TRBJ2-7,TRBV28,NA,NA
TGTGCCAGCAGCTTAGGCCCTGGGGGCCCCGAGCAGTACTTC,CASSLGPGGPEQYF,TRBJ2-7,TRBV13,once,NA
TGTGCCTGGAGTCCGGGGGGGGAGGAAAAACTGTTTTTT,CAWSPGGEEKLFF,TRBJ1-4,TRBV30,NA,NA
TGCGCCAGCAGCCCGGACAGGGGGATCGGCACCGGGGAGCTGTTTTTT,CASSPDRGIGTGELFF,TRBJ2-2,TRBV5-1,NA,TRBD1
TGTGCCAGTAGCACGGGACTAGCGGAGACCCAGTACTTC,CASSTGLAETQYF,TRBJ2-5,TRBV19,NA,TRBD2
TGTGCCAGCAGTGAAGATTTGAGCGAAAAACTGTTTTTT,CASSEDLSEKLFF,TRBJ1-4,TRBV6-1,NA,NA
TGTGCCAGCAGCCAAGGCCGGGACAGGAGCACAGATACGCAGTATTTT,CASSQGRDRSTDTQYF,TRBJ2-3,TRBV4-2,NA,TRBD1
TGTGCCAGCAGTTTTGGGCGGGTGGTCTACGAGCAGTACTTC,CASSFGRVVYEQYF,TRBJ2-7,TRBV28,NA,NA
TGTGCCAGCAGTTACCTGGAGACCGGGGAGCTGTTTTTT,CASSYLETGELFF,TRBJ2-2,TRBV6-5,few,NA
TGTGCCAGCCAGGAGGAGGGAAATCAGCCCCAGCATTTT,CASQEEGNQPQHF,TRBJ1-5,TRBV6-5,NA,NA
TGTGCCAGCAGCCCAGGGGGAATCACTGAAGCTTTCTTT,CASSPGGITEAFF,TRBJ1-1,TRBV25-1,NA,TRBD1
TGTGCCAGCAGCCAAGGGCAGGGGCCGGGTCAGCCCCAGCATTTT,CASSQGQGPGQPQHF,TRBJ1-5,TRBV4-2,NA,NA
TGTGCCAGCAGTTCGGCAGGGGGCGGGAGCTCCTATAATTCACCCCTCCACTTT,CASSSAGGGSSYNSPLHF,TRBJ1-6,TRBV5-5,once,TRBD1
TGCAGCGTTGTAGGGGGAGGGGAAGAGACCCAGTACTTC,CSVVGGGEETQYF,TRBJ2-5,TRBV29-1,NA,NA
TGTGCCAGCAGCTTGACTAGCGGGGGGCGTCGAACTGAGCAGTTCTTC,CASSLTSGGRRTEQFF,TRBJ2-1,TRBV27,NA,TRBD2
TGTGCCAGCAGCGCTACAGGGGGTGGAGGGGGCCGTGGCACAGATACGCAGTATTTT,CASSATGGGGGRGTDTQYF,TRBJ2-3,TRBV3-1/TRBV3-2,NA,TRBD1
TGTGCCAGCAGCGCAAGACTAGCGGGGGGGAATGAGCAGTTCTTC,CASSARLAGGNEQFF,TRBJ2-1,TRBV9,NA,TRBD2
TGTGCCAGCAGCGCTATGCGGGGGAGTGAAAAACTGTTTTTT,CASSAMRGSEKLFF,TRBJ1-4,TRBV6-5,NA,NA
TGTGCTTTTCAACCGGGACAGGGCCGATGGGAGCAGTACTTC,CAFQPGQGRWEQYF,TRBJ2-7,TRBV30,once,TRBD1
TGTGCCAGCAGCCCGGTGGACAGCCACTCTGGAAACACCATATATTTT,CASSPVDSHSGNTIYF,TRBJ1-3,TRBV7-6,NA,NA
TGTGCCAGCAGCTTACGACCGGGACAGAACTACGAGCAGTACTTC,CASSLRPGQNYEQYF,TRBJ2-7,TRBV7-2,NA,TRBD1
TGTGCCAGCAGCACTCCCGATAGCGGGGGACGCGATGATAAGCAGTATTTT,CASSTPDSGGRDDKQYF,TRBJ2-3,TRBV7-9,NA,TRBD2
TGTGCCAGCAGCTTAGCAGGGGTCCATGGGGTGCAGTACTTC,CASSLAGVHGVQYF,TRBJ2-7,TRBV7-2,NA,NA
TGTGCCAGCAGCCAAGAGGCCAGGGGGCAAGCTGGCTACACCTTC,CASSQEARGQAGYTF,TRBJ1-2,TRBV4-2,NA,TRBD1
TGTGCCAGCAGCGCCGACGACAGGGGAGGTTCACCCCTCCACTTT,CASSADDRGGSPLHF,TRBJ1-6,TRBV7-3,NA,TRBD1
TGCGCCAGCAGCCCTGCGGACAGTTCAACTAATGAAAAACTGTTTTTT,CASSPADSSTNEKLFF,TRBJ1-4,TRBV4-1,NA,NA
TGTGCCAGCAGCTTACCAGACAGGGGACTCTTCACCGGGGAGCTGTTTTTT,CASSLPDRGLFTGELFF,TRBJ2-2,TRBV7-6,NA,TRBD1
TGCGCCAGCAGCCAAGTGGCGGGACGGAGCCTCATATATTTT,CASSQVAGRSLIYF,TRBJ1-3,TRBV4-3,NA,NA
TGCGCCAGCAGCCAAGATGCCTACGGGGACAGGTCCTACGAGCAGTACTTC,CASSQDAYGDRSYEQYF,TRBJ2-7,TRBV4-3,NA,TRBD1
TGTGCCAGCAGCTCACAGGACAGGGGCTACGAGCAGTACTTC,CASSSQDRGYEQYF,TRBJ2-7,TRBV13,NA,TRBD1
TGTGCCAGCAGCGCCCCGGGTAGCTCCTACAATGAGCAGTTCTTC,CASSAPGSSYNEQFF,TRBJ2-1,TRBV9,NA,NA
TGTGCCAGCAGCGTAGACCCGGGACAGGGGACCTACGAGCAGTACTTC,CASSVDPGQGTYEQYF,TRBJ2-7,TRBV9,NA,TRBD1
TGTGCCATCAGTCATGAACCTGGCGGACTAGCGGGGGGAGAGCTGTTTTTT,CAISHEPGGLAGGELFF,TRBJ2-2,TRBV10-3,NA,TRBD2
TGTGCCAGCCTCAGGGGGAGCTCCTACAATGAGCAGTTCTTC,CASLRGSSYNEQFF,TRBJ2-1,TRBV2,NA,TRBD1
TGTGCCAGCAGCCGGACAGGGGGCGCGCCAGATACGCAGTATTTT,CASSRTGGAPDTQYF,TRBJ2-3,TRBV7-9,NA,TRBD1